The clone carrying this TCR beta chain showed up just a few times. The antigen is not known. Here immunoSEQ multiplex PCR was the method, and the copy in TCRdb shows in-frame clones only, minus some. The data show some 8,000 clones, roughly 72% seen once. V lost 4 bases, J lost 2 bases, and 8 bases lay in between. This CDR3 spans 13 amino acids. Germline CDR1 reads MNHNS; CDR2 reads SASEGT. These data belong to a study of immune evolution from preneoplasia to lung adenocarcinoma. About the study: HLA loss of heterozygosity: under 7.5% AIS, less than 18% MIA, about 35% ADC, none AAH. Study-wide points: Highest clonality occurred in KRAS-mutant, not EGFR-mutant or double wild-type, nodules.

Between the mid-2010s and the late 2010s, patients underwent resection in Japan or China. Two lung cancer pathologists independently confirmed each histologic diagnosis. The source is a donor at least 70 years old with lung adenocarcinoma. Some clones in this sample may be carry-over from other donors' samples. Source material: FFPE lung adenocarcinoma in situ tissue. The genes are TRBV6-1 and TRBJ2-5; D is undetermined. This CDR3 is CASSVTTQETQYF. The CDR3 DNA reads TGTGCCAGCAGTGTAACAACTCAAGAGACCCAGTACTTC.